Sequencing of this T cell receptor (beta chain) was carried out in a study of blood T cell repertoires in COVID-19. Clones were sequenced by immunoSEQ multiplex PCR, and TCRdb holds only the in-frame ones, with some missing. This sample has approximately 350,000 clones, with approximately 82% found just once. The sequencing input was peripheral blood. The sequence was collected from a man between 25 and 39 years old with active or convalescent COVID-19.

The CDR3 spells CASYESMAASNQPQHF. Here the CDR3 DNA reads TGTGCCAGCTATGAATCGATGGCGGCTAGCAATCAGCCCCAGCATTTT. The rearrangement joins TRBV6-6 to TRBJ1-5; D not resolved. This CDR3 region has 16 residues. Trimming stripped 8 bases from V and 0 bases from J, with 17 bases between. Germline CDR1 is MNHNY and CDR2 is SVGAGI (reference sequence).